A single TCR beta chain is shown here with its context. Its specificity is not known. TCRdb re-called the 5' RACE reads and catalogs CDR3 proteins one per entry, DNA excluded. The sample yields 550,000 or so distinct CDR3 sequences, of which the top ten take up under 4.5%. This sample was taken from a study of T cells expressing NK-cell markers. Study context: Sorted CD3+CD56-NKG2C+, CD3+CD56+NKG2C+ and CD3+CD56+NKG2C- T cells supplied the TCR beta repertoires. There were seven HCMV-seropositive donors and one seronegative donor among the eight sequenced. Study results and caveats: Leadership of the CD3+CD56-NKG2C+ fraction also belonged to these clonotypes in several donors. In roughly six donors, dominant NKG2C+ clonotypes were roughly 1.0-8% of CD8+ T cells.

Germline V gene data show CDR1 as SGHRS and CDR2 as YFSETQ. The CDR3 spans 18 residues. The chain recombines TRBV5-1 with TRBJ2-6. This TCR was recovered from a man aged 18-30 years in good health. Material: blood T cells: a sorted CD56 or NKG2C T cell subset, CD4+ or CD8+ T cells, or bulk PBMC T cells (not recorded which). The CDR3 is CASRVLWQQGSGANVLTF. Filled out from reference TRBV5-1 and TRBJ2-6, the complete variable domain reads KAGVTQTPRYLIKTRGQQVTLSCSPISGHRSVSWYQQTPGQGLQFLFEYFSETQRNKGNFPGRFSGRQFSNSRSEMNVSTLELGDSALYLCASRVLWQQGSGANVLTFGAGSRLTVL.